The 10 T cell receptor beta chains below all came from one sample that was sequenced in a study of CD8 T cells in Susac syndrome. Random hexamers were used to reverse transcribe the RNA input (roughly 0.5 to 1 ug). MiXCR, run by TCRdb on the immunoSEQ multiplex PCR reads, gives a single entry per CDR3 protein. This table has some 300,000 distinct CDR3 sequences, 89% appearing once. The material sequenced was CD8+ T cells from PBMCs. The origin of the receptors is a human donor with multiple sclerosis.

This chain uses TRBV7-9 with TRBJ2-6; D unclear. CDR1 is SEHNR, CDR2 FQNEAQ, per germline (reference sequence). The length of the CDR3 is 15 residues. V dropped 5 bases and J dropped 0 bases, with 8 bases sitting between them. For the CDR3, the DNA is TGTGCCAGCAGCGATGCGCTCTCTGGGGCCAACGTCCTGACTTTC. It encodes CASSDALSGANVLTF.

The chain has TRBV7-2 and TRBJ2-1; TRBD2 matches 8 bases. The CDR3 contains 17 residues. Germline trimming cut 1 base from V and 4 bases from J; bases unmatched to any gene: 9. Germline loops: CDR1 SGHTA, CDR2 FQGNSA. Here the CDR3 DNA reads TGTGCCAGCAGCTTAGAGGGCGGGAGGTCCCCTTACAATGAGCAGTTCTTC. It translates to CASSLEGGRSPYNEQFF.

The chain has TRBV7-2 and TRBJ2-1; possibly TRBD2 for D (5 bases). The CDR3 runs to 11 residues. Germline lookup yields CDR1 SGHTA and CDR2 FQGNSA. V was cut by 5 bases and J by 9 bases, with 8 bases left in between. The CDR3 sequence is CASSLEGEQFF. The CDR3 DNA is TGTGCCAGCAGCCTTGAGGGTGAGCAGTTCTTC.

This chain joins TRBV27 and TRBJ2-5; 12 bases match TRBD2. This CDR3 is 18 amino acids long. V lost 3 bases to trimming and J lost 5 bases; unmatched junction nucleotides: 13. Germline V lookup: CDR1 MNHEY, CDR2 SMNVEV (reference sequence). The CDR3 here is CASSLGPLWTSGTETQYF. CDR3 DNA sequence: TGTGCCAGCAGTTTGGGACCGCTCTGGACTAGCGGGACTGAGACCCAGTACTTC.

The chain links TRBV7-9 to TRBJ2-1; 8 bases align to TRBD2. CDR3 length equals 15 residues. Germline V gives CDR1 SEHNR, CDR2 FQNEAQ (reference sequence). With 5 bases clipped from V and 4 bases from J, the junction kept 7 bases outside the gene matches. CDR3 coding DNA: TGTGCCAGCAGCACTATAGCGGGGACGTACAATGAGCAGTTCTTC. As protein: CASSTIAGTYNEQFF.

The V call is TRBV2, the J call TRBJ1-1; D is uncertain. CDR1 is SNHLY and CDR2 is FYNNEI in the germline V gene. The CDR3 has 10 residues. V was cut by 8 bases and J by 7 bases, with 8 bases left in between. The CDR3 DNA is TGTGCCAGCTCTAGACGTGAAGCTTTCTTT. It encodes CASSRREAFF. The complete variable domain, with remaining parts taken from reference TRBV2 and TRBJ1-1, reads EPEVTQTPSHQVTQMGQEVILRCVPISNHLYFYWYRQILGQKVEFLVSFYNNEISEKSEIFDDQFSVERPDGSNFTLKIRSTKLEDSAMYFCASSRREAFFGQGTRLTVV.

The chain joins TRBV30 to TRBJ2-7; D is unresolved. Trimming shortened V by 5 bases and J by 6 bases, and 8 bases separated the two germline ends. CDR1 and CDR2 from the germline V gene are GTSNPN and SVGIG (reference sequence). This CDR3 is 10 amino acids long. CDR3 nucleotides: TGTGCCTGGTCTGGCCCCGAGCAGTACTTC. Its translation: CAWSGPEQYF.

The chain employs TRBV29-1 and TRBJ2-1, with D unclear. Germline values: CDR1 SQVTM, CDR2 ANQGSEA. V was pared by 5 bases and J by 10 bases, with 9 bases between. The length of the CDR3 is 10 residues. The CDR3 DNA reads TGCAGCGTTCAAGTGACAGAGCAGTTCTTC. This encodes CSVQVTEQFF.

The chain combines TRBV14 with TRBJ1-6; TRBD1 is a possible D gene (5 bases). The CDR3 has 13 amino acids. The V gene's germline CDR1 is SGHDN and CDR2 FVKESK. V lost 10 bases and J 8 bases, leaving 15 bases between the germline ends. CDR3 region: CATSGDRDSPLHF. CDR3 coding DNA: TGTGCCACCTCTGGGGACCGGGATTCACCCCTCCACTTT.

This chain uses TRBV30 with TRBJ1-1; D unclear. V was cut by 5 bases and J by 4 bases, with 11 bases left in between. Germline V gene lookup returns CDR1 GTSNPN and CDR2 SVGIG (reference sequence). The CDR3 is made up of 12 amino acids. CDR3 bases: TGTGCCTGGGGAACTTTAAGCACTGAAGCTTTCTTT. The encoded protein is CAWGTLSTEAFF.